These 8 T cell receptor beta chains came from one sample sequenced in a study of a mutant IDH1 vaccine in newly diagnosed glioma. Repertoires were generated with immunoSEQ multiplex PCR, while TCRdb's copy carries only in-frame clones and drops some. The table lists around 100,000 clones, approximately 80% of them singletons. Time point given: baseline, week 1 (first vaccination visit). Treatment specified: pre-vaccination baseline after standard-of-care therapy. The source material was PBMCs, sampled from a glioma patient treated with radiotherapy, temozolomide or both. The receptors derive from a man aged 35 to 55 with glioma. Some clones in this sample may be carry-over from other donors' samples.

The chain recombines TRBV30 with TRBJ1-6, with TRBD1 matching 10 bases. Germline trimming cut 4 bases from V and 9 bases from J; bases unmatched to any gene: 3. The CDR3 sequence is 13 residues long. Germline V gene lookup returns CDR1 GTSNPN and CDR2 SVGIG (reference sequence). This chain's CDR3 is CAWTGQGFSPLHF. CDR3 in DNA: TGTGCCTGGACGGGACAGGGGTTTTCACCCCTCCACTTT.

This chain links TRBV6-5 with TRBJ2-7; 7 bases fit TRBD1. V gave up 2 bases and J gave up 5 bases; unmatched junction bases: 3. This CDR3 contains 13 residues. Germline CDR1 MNHEY, CDR2 SVGAGI. Here the CDR3 reads CASSYRGRNEQYF. CDR3 DNA sequence: TGTGCCAGCAGTTACAGGGGGCGGAACGAGCAGTACTTC.

At least ten counts were recorded for this clone. The rearrangement joins TRBV6-5 to TRBJ1-2; D remains ambiguous. The CDR3 runs to 12 residues. Germline V gives CDR1 MNHEY, CDR2 SVGAGI. V was shortened by 5 bases and J by 8 bases, with 12 bases between the two germline ends. The CDR3 spells CASSTPFGGYTF. The CDR3 nucleotides read TGTGCCAGCAGTACACCATTCGGCGGCTACACCTTC.

This clone is a singleton in its sample. The CDR3: CASSLAGDRGSPLHF. The CDR3, as DNA: TGTGCCAGCAGCTTAGCCGGGGACAGGGGTTCACCCCTCCACTTT. The chain recombines TRBV7-9 with TRBJ1-6, with 10 bases lining up with TRBD1. The trim removed 0 bases at V and 9 bases at J, leaving 2 bases unmatched. The CDR3 is 15 amino acids. In germline, CDR1 is SEHNR, CDR2 FQNEAQ (reference sequence).

The chain couples TRBV18 to TRBJ1-4; 9 nucleotides line up with TRBD1. This CDR3 is built from 19 residues. V trimming: 2 bases; J trimming: 0 bases; junction bases outside the gene matches: 10. The V gene's germline CDR1 is KGHSH and CDR2 LQKENI. The CDR3 here is CASSPIQGAKSPTNEKLFF. The CDR3 DNA sequence: TGTGCCAGCTCACCAATACAGGGGGCAAAGAGTCCAACTAATGAAAAACTGTTTTTT.

This clone was seen a few times. The chain carries TRBV6-6 and TRBJ2-7; no definite D call. V was cut by 4 bases and J by 0 bases, with 7 bases left in between. This CDR3 region has 13 residues. CDR1 MNHNY and CDR2 SVGAGI come from the germline V gene (reference sequence). Here the CDR3 reads CASSFGFSYEQYF. The DNA for the CDR3 is TGTGCCAGCAGTTTCGGGTTCTCCTACGAGCAGTACTTC.

The J gene is TRBJ1-1, the V gene TRBV12-5; D unresolved. CDR3 length equals 12 residues. From germline, CDR1 is LGHNT and CDR2 FRNRAP. V lost 6 bases to trimming and J lost 4 bases, with 9 bases between them. Written as DNA, the CDR3 is TGTGCTAGTGGCAGGCGGGTCACTGAAGCTTTCTTT. Its translation: CASGRRVTEAFF.

This chain joins TRBV11-2 and TRBJ2-7; 11 bases are shared with TRBD1. Germline V gene lookup returns CDR1 SGHAT and CDR2 FQNNGV. The CDR3 spans 16 residues. V lost 1 base to trimming and J lost 7 bases; unmatched junction nucleotides: 9. CDR3 coding DNA: TGTGCCAGCAGCTTAGGAGGACAGGGGGCGTTTTGGGAGCAGTACTTC. It translates to CASSLGGQGAFWEQYF.